The clone carrying this TCR beta chain showed up just a few times. The antigen is not known. The whole isolated RNA underwent reverse transcription, so sequencing captured expressed TCRB transcripts. This table comes from immunoSEQ multiplex PCR, and its TCRdb copy is limited to in-frame clones, with some not included. The sample lists hundreds of thousands of clones; roughly a tenth were seen once. V lost 0 bases to trimming and J lost 0 bases; unmatched junction nucleotides: 8. Germline CDR1 is LGHNA and CDR2 is YSLEER. The CDR3 sequence is 18 residues long. This sample is part of a study of beta chain features in type 1 diabetes. Study results and limitations: The naive, central memory and Treg TCRB repertoires of patients appeared to be more similar to one another than those of healthy donors. Type 1 diabetes patients had moderately but significantly shorter TCRB CDR3s in all four CD4+ subsets.

The receptor was isolated from a man under 40 with type 1 diabetes. Sequencing input: central memory CD4+ T cells from blood. V is TRBV4-3 and J is TRBJ2-3, with 8 bases matching TRBD2. In DNA, the CDR3 is TGCGCCAGCAGCCAAGACTCCCCAGGCGGGGGGAGCACAGATACGCAGTATTTT. As protein: CASSQDSPGGGSTDTQYF.